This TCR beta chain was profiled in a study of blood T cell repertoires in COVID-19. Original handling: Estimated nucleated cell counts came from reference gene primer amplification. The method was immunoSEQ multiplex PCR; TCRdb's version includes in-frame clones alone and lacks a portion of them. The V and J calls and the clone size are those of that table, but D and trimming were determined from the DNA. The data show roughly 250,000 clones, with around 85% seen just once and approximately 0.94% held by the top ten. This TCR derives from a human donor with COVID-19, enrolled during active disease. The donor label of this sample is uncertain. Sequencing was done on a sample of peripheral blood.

The CDR3 DNA reads as TGCGCCAGCAGCCAACCCCCGTCGAGCGGGAGAACTGGCAATGAGCAGTTCTTC. Its protein is CASSQPPSSGRTGNEQFF. The chain carries TRBV4-1 and TRBJ2-1; TRBD2 aligns across 8 bases. The V gene end was trimmed by 2 bases and the J gene end by 6 bases; junction bases not matched to a gene: 15. This CDR3 is built from 18 residues. Germline V gene data show CDR1 as MGHRA and CDR2 as YSYEKL.